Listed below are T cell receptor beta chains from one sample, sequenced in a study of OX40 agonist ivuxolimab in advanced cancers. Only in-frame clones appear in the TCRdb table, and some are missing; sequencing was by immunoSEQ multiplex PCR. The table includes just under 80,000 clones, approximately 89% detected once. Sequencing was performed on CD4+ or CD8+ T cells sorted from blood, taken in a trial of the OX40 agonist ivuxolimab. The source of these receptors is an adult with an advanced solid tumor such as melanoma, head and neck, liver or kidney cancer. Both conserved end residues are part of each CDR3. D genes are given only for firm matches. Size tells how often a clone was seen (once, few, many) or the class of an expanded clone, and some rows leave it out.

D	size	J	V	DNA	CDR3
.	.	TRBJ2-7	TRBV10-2	TGCGCCAGCAGGGCGGCCTACGAGCAGTACTTC	CASRAAYEQYF
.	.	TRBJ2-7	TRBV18	TGTGCCAGCTCAGGAGGGGCGGGCTACGAGCAGTACTTC	CASSGGAGYEQYF
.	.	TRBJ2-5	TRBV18	TGTGCCAGCTCACCACTTTGGGGGACCCAAGAGACCCAGTACTTC	CASSPLWGTQETQYF
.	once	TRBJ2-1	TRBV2	TGTGCCAGCAGTGCCCGGGAGACGGGTGTCAATGAGCAGTTCTTC	CASSARETGVNEQFF
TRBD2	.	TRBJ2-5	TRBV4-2	TGTGCCAGCAGCCAAGGCCCTAGCGGGGACCAAGAGACCCAGTACTTC	CASSQGPSGDQETQYF
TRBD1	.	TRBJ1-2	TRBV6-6	TGTGCCAGCAGTTACAGCAGGGGACAGGGCGGCTATGGCTACACCTTC	CASSYSRGQGGYGYTF
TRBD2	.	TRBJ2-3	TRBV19	TGTGCCAGTAGTCCGAGGCCGGGACTAGCGGGAGGCACAGATACGCAGTATTTT	CASSPRPGLAGGTDTQYF
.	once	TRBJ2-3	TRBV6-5	TGTGCCAGCAGTTACTCCGTCGGACAGCAGTATTTT	CASSYSVGQQYF
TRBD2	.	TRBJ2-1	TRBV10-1	TGCGCCAGCAGCCCCGGGACTAGGTACAATGAGCAGTTCTTC	CASSPGTRYNEQFF
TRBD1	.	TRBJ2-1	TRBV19	TGTGCCAGTAGTCCCAACAGGGGACGGGAGCAGTTCTTC	CASSPNRGREQFF
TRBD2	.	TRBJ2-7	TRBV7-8	TGTGCCAGCAGCTTTACGACGGGAGGGAGCTCCTACGAGCAGTACTTC	CASSFTTGGSSYEQYF
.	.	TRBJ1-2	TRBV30	TGTGCCTGGACCTCGTCAGGGACGGCTTGGGGCTACACCTTC	CAWTSSGTAWGYTF
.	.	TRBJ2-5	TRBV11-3	TGTGCCAGCCGGGGCAGGGGCCACCTCCAAGAGACCCAGTACTTC	CASRGRGHLQETQYF
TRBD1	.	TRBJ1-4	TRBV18	TGTGCCAGCTCACCAAATAAGGGGGCCAGAACTAATGAAAAACTGTTTTTT	CASSPNKGARTNEKLFF
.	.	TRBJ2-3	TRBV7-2	TGTGCCAGCAGCTTAGCTGCACAGGGTAGCACAGATACGCAGTATTTT	CASSLAAQGSTDTQYF
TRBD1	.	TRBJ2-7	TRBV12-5	TGTGCTAGTGGTTTGGTACTGACAGGGGGCCCCTACGAGCAGTACTTC	CASGLVLTGGPYEQYF
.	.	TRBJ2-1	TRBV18	TGTGCCAGCTCACCAATGTTTAGGGGGGGCTACAATGAGCAGTTCTTC	CASSPMFRGGYNEQFF
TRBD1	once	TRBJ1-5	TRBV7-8	TGTGCCAGCAGCTCGCGAGGGACAGGGGTATCGAATCAGCCCCAGCATTTT	CASSSRGTGVSNQPQHF
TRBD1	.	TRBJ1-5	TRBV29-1	TGCAGCGGTAGACAGGGGGAAGATCAGCCCCAGCATTTT	CSGRQGEDQPQHF
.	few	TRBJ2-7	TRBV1	TGCACCAGACCACAGGGCATAGAACGCTACGAGCAGTACTTC	CTRPQGIERYEQYF
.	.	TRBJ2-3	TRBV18	TGTGCCAGCTCACCTCCTGGGGAGCCAGATACGCAGTATTTT	CASSPPGEPDTQYF
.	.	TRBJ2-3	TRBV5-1	TGCGCCAGCAGCTTTATATCAGGGGGGACAGATACGCAGTATTTT	CASSFISGGTDTQYF
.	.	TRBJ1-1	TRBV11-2	TGTGCCAGCAGCTTATACCCGACGCTGAACACTGAAGCTTTCTTT	CASSLYPTLNTEAFF
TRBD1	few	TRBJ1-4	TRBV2	TGTGCCAGCAGTGAAAACCAGGGACAGAATGAAAAACTGTTTTTT	CASSENQGQNEKLFF
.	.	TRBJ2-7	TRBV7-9	TGTGCCAGCAGCTTAGATGGGGGCGGACGGTACGAGCAGTACTTC	CASSLDGGGRYEQYF
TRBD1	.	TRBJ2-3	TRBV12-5	TGTGCTAGTGCCCTTACAGGGGCGGGTGATACGCAGTATTTT	CASALTGAGDTQYF
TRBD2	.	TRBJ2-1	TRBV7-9	TGTGCCAGCAGCTTAGGGACTAGCGGAATCGTTGAGCAGTTCTTC	CASSLGTSGIVEQFF
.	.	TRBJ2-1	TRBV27	TGTGCCAGCAGTTCTCTACAGCGCCGCTCCTACAATGAGCAGTTCTTC	CASSSLQRRSYNEQFF
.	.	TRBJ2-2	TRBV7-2	TGTGCCAGCAGCCCTAGGGGCACCGGGGAGCTGTTTTTT	CASSPRGTGELFF
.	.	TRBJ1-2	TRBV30	TGTGCCTGGAGTGACACAGGGAGTTGGGGCTACACCTTC	CAWSDTGSWGYTF
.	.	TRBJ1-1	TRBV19	TGTGCCAGTAGTATTGCAGGGAGAGGATTCGCTGAAGCTTTCTTT	CASSIAGRGFAEAFF
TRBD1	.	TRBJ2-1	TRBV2	TGTGCCAGCAGGGCACAGGGGGCAGGTGGCAATGAGCAGTTCTTC	CASRAQGAGGNEQFF